The next 23 T cell receptor beta chains were all read from a single sample in a study of Ad26.COV2.S vaccination and SARS-CoV-2 variants. Assay: immunoSEQ multiplex PCR; the TCRdb copy retains only in-frame clones and omits some. The repertoire consists of around 450,000 clones, with roughly 87% occurring once and the leading ten covering about 2.5%. The treatment was: some 20 received Ad26.COV2.S at low or high dose, single or two shots; 5 received placebo; per-sample allocation not given. After the first vaccine or placebo injection, samples were drawn on day 63. Sequencing was performed on peripheral blood, taken in a trial of Ad26.COV2.S vaccine versus placebo. Source of these receptors: a person aged 18-60 years who received the Ad26.COV2.S COVID-19 vaccine or a placebo.

The rearrangement links TRBV9 to TRBJ1-6; 10 bases agree with TRBD1. Germline assignment: CDR1 SGDLS and CDR2 YYNGEE. The CDR3 contains 16 residues. V dropped 0 bases and J dropped 9; count of bases not matched to a gene: 6. DNA of the CDR3: TGTGCCAGCAGCGTAGCGGGGACAGGGGTGGGTTCACCCCTCCACTTT. This encodes CASSVAGTGVGSPLHF. Supplemented by reference TRBV9 and TRBJ1-6, the full variable domain reads DSGVTQTPKHLITATGQRVTLRCSPRSGDLSVYWYQQSLDQGLQFLIQYYNGEERAKGNILERFSAQQFPDLHSELNLSSLELGDSALYFCASSVAGTGVGSPLHFGNGTRLTVT.

The CDR3 region is CASSLDGSSYNEQFF. The CDR3 DNA sequence: TGCGCCAGCAGCTTGGACGGCAGCTCCTACAATGAGCAGTTCTTC. This chain links TRBV5-1 with TRBJ2-1; no reliable D call. Germline assignment: CDR1 SGHRS and CDR2 YFSETQ. V was cut by 0 bases and J by 0 bases, with 7 bases left in between. This CDR3 comprises 15 residues.

The chain is built from TRBV5-1 and TRBJ2-1; D is ambiguous. Trimming stripped 2 bases from V and 3 bases from J, with 15 bases between. The CDR3 runs 16 residues. From germline, CDR1 is SGHRS and CDR2 YFSETQ. CDR3 in amino acids: CASSLLSGVYYNEQFF. CDR3 DNA sequence: TGCGCCAGCAGCTTATTAAGTGGGGTATACTACAATGAGCAGTTCTTC.

The chain uses TRBV12-3 or TRBV12-4 and TRBJ2-1; TRBD1 matches 11 bases. V dropped 6 bases and J dropped 8; count of bases not matched to a gene: 3. The CDR3 runs 13 residues. The DNA of the CDR3 is TGTGCCAGCAGATCGGGACAGGGGGATGAGCAGTTCTTC. Translation gives CASRSGQGDEQFF.

This clone was recorded only once. The rearrangement uses TRBV4-3 and TRBJ2-1; 10 bases are a match to TRBD2. The CDR3 is made up of 17 amino acids. From germline, CDR1 is LGHNA and CDR2 YSLEER. The V segment lost 0 bases and the J segment 4 bases; nucleotides outside the gene matches: 6. The CDR3 nucleotides are TGCGCCAGCAGCCAAGAGCCTAGCGGGAGTAGTTACAATGAGCAGTTCTTC. Translation gives CASSQEPSGSSYNEQFF.

The gene calls are TRBV19 and TRBJ2-5, with TRBD2 identical over 7 bases. J was trimmed by 2 bases and V by 5 bases; bases with no gene match: 8. The CDR3 has 15 residues. The germline V gene encodes CDR1 LNHDA and CDR2 SQIVND (reference sequence). Here the CDR3 reads CASSVTASGQETQYF. The CDR3 nucleotides are TGTGCCAGTAGTGTAACAGCTAGCGGTCAAGAGACCCAGTACTTC.

As to this clone: The same CDR3 arises from other DNA sequences in this sample as well. The chain links TRBV12-3 or TRBV12-4 to TRBJ2-7, with D uncertain. The CDR3 contains 11 residues. Trimming removed 1 base from V and 7 bases from J, with 5 bases in between. The CDR3 DNA sequence: TGTGCCAGCAGTTTAGGATATGAGCAGTACGTC. This encodes CASSLGYEQYV.

Only a few counts were recorded for this clone. CDR3 region: CASSFTSGLSYEQYF. The CDR3 DNA sequence: TGTGCCAGCAGCTTTACTAGCGGGTTATCCTACGAGCAGTACTTC. The V and J genes are TRBV7-2 and TRBJ2-7; 9 nucleotides align to TRBD2. The CDR3 runs 15 residues. V lost 3 bases, J lost 1 base, and 4 bases stayed unmatched. Germline loops: CDR1 SGHTA, CDR2 FQGNSA.

The chain combines TRBV13 with TRBJ2-1; TRBD1 aligns across 9 bases. Per germline, CDR1 PRHDT and CDR2 FYEKMQ (reference sequence). The CDR3 totals 14 residues. V gave up 8 bases and J gave up 5 bases; unmatched junction bases: 7. In DNA form, the CDR3 reads TGTGCCAGCTTGGACAGGGGCATAAACAATGAGCAGTTCTTC. This translates into CASLDRGINNEQFF. Full variable domain (outside the CDR3, taken from reference TRBV13 and TRBJ2-1): AAGVIQSPRHLIKEKRETATLKCYPIPRHDTVYWYQQGPGQDPQFLISFYEKMQSDKGSIPDRFSAQQFSDYHSELNMSSLELGDSALYFCASLDRGINNEQFFGPGTRLTVL.

In the case of this clone: Germline is not matched at one junction end, which may reflect a read error. The rearrangement links TRBV5-4 to TRBJ2-7, with D possibly being TRBD2 (6 bases). This CDR3 is built from 13 residues. Germline CDR1 is SGHNT and CDR2 is YYREEE (reference sequence). CDR3 residues: CASSLTSSNEQYF. CDR3 DNA: TGTGCCAGCAGCCTAACTAGCTCCAACGAGCAGTACTTC.

The chain carries TRBV5-1 and TRBJ2-7, with D perhaps TRBD2 (7 bases). The length of the CDR3 is 14 residues. The V end was cut by 2 bases, the J end by 4 bases, with 13 bases between. Germline V gene data show CDR1 as SGHRS and CDR2 as YFSETQ. CDR3 nucleotides: TGCGCCAGCAGCTTAGGCGGGGGCGAGTACGAGCAGTACGTC. It codes for CASSLGGGEYEQYV.

The rearrangement uses TRBV10-2 and TRBJ1-4; 9 nucleotides align to TRBD1. CDR1 WSHSY and CDR2 SAAADI come from the germline V gene. The CDR3 has 16 residues. V gave up 10 bases and J gave up 5 bases; unmatched junction bases: 14. CDR3 residues: CATDPGQGLENEKLFF. In DNA form, the CDR3 reads TGCGCCACCGACCCGGGACAGGGCCTAGAAAATGAAAAACTGTTTTTT.

The chain links TRBV6-6 to TRBJ1-2; weak D call: TRBD1 (5 bases). Germline CDR1 MNHNY, CDR2 SVGAGI (reference sequence). Trimming shortened V by 6 bases and J by 0 bases, and 8 bases separated the two germline ends. The CDR3 length is 13 residues. CDR3 region: CASRTEANYGYTF. DNA for the CDR3: TGTGCCAGCAGGACAGAAGCTAACTATGGCTACACCTTC.

The V gene is TRBV5-4, the J gene TRBJ1-2; TRBD1 matches at 7 bases. CDR1 is SGHNT, CDR2 YYREEE, per germline (reference sequence). J lost 5 bases, V lost 5 bases, and 9 bases had no gene match. The CDR3 covers 14 residues. The DNA for the CDR3 is TGTGCCAGCAGTGGATACAGGGGAGGATATGGCTACACCTTC. Encoded protein: CASSGYRGGYGYTF. The whole variable domain, filled in from reference TRBV5-4 and TRBJ1-2, reads ETGVTQSPTHLIKTRGQQVTLRCSSQSGHNTVSWYQQALGQGPQFIFQYYREEENGRGNFPPRFSGLQFPNYSSELNVNALELDDSALYLCASSGYRGGYGYTFGSGTRLTVV.

The J gene is TRBJ2-1, the V gene TRBV5-5, with TRBD2 matching 8 bases. This CDR3 is built from 16 residues. The germline V gene has CDR1 SGHKS and CDR2 YYEKEE (reference sequence). The trim removed 2 bases at V and 8 bases at J, leaving 12 bases unmatched. The CDR3 sequence: CASSLPYSGKAYEQFF. CDR3 in DNA: TGTGCCAGCAGCTTACCATATAGCGGGAAGGCGTATGAGCAGTTCTTC.

This chain connects TRBV29-1 to TRBJ2-3; the D is unclear. Germline-derived CDR1 and CDR2 are SQVTM and ANQGSEA. The CDR3 is 16 residues long. With 7 bases removed from V and 0 bases from J, the gap between germline ends came to 20 bases. CDR3 DNA: TGCAGCGCCGATCCCTTTCAATCCTTTAGCACAGATACGCAGTATTTT. Translating it yields CSADPFQSFSTDTQYF.

The chain joins TRBV6-1 to TRBJ1-3; D call uncertain. Per germline, CDR1 MNHNS and CDR2 SASEGT. The CDR3 has 15 amino acids. Trimming stripped 2 bases from V and 0 bases from J, with 8 bases between. This CDR3 is CASSERGDSGNTIYF. Written as DNA, the CDR3 is TGTGCCAGCAGTGAACGCGGAGACTCTGGAAACACCATATATTTT.

This chain uses TRBV10-3 with TRBJ2-7; TRBD2 is a possible D gene (5 bases). The germline V gene has CDR1 ENHRY and CDR2 SYGVKD. The CDR3 consists of 17 residues. Trimming took off 0 bases at V and 0 bases at J, with 15 bases between the two ends. The CDR3 nucleotides are TGTGCCATCAGTGAGTCGAGGGTGGGTCGGACCTCCTACGAGCAGTACTTC. As protein: CAISESRVGRTSYEQYF.

This clone was observed once. The chain employs TRBV13 and TRBJ1-2, with D unresolved. The V end was cut by 2 bases, the J end by 8 bases, with 9 bases between. Germline V gives CDR1 PRHDT, CDR2 FYEKMQ (reference sequence). The CDR3 runs 12 residues. CDR3 amino acids: CASSLQGHGYTF. In DNA, the CDR3 is TGTGCCAGCAGCTTACAAGGGCACGGCTACACCTTC. Variable domain in full (rest from reference TRBV13 and TRBJ1-2): AAGVIQSPRHLIKEKRETATLKCYPIPRHDTVYWYQQGPGQDPQFLISFYEKMQSDKGSIPDRFSAQQFSDYHSELNMSSLELGDSALYFCASSLQGHGYTFGSGTRLTVV.

This chain joins TRBV7-8 and TRBJ2-2; 12 bases are shared with TRBD2. The germline V gene encodes CDR1 SGHVS and CDR2 FQNEAQ. The CDR3 contains 18 residues. V was pared by 2 bases and J by 5 bases, with 9 bases of the junction left unmatched. In nucleotides, the CDR3 is TGTGCCAGCAGCTTAACTAGCGGGAGGTCTGGTCTTACCGGGGAGCTGTTTTTT. It codes for CASSLTSGRSGLTGELFF. The full variable domain, with the rest looked up from reference TRBV7-8 and TRBJ2-2, is GAGVSQSPRYKVAKRGQDVALRCDPISGHVSLFWYQQALGQGPEFLTYFQNEAQLDKSGLPSDRFFAERPEGSVSTLKIQRTQQEDSAVYLCASSLTSGRSGLTGELFFGEGSRLTVL.

In its sample, this clone was seen a few times. V gene TRBV27 combines with J gene TRBJ1-2, with 10 bases lining up with TRBD1. CDR3 size: 16 residues. Losses at the gene ends were 7 bases for V and 3 bases for J; bases not matched to a gene: 11. CDR1 is MNHEY and CDR2 is SMNVEV in the germline V gene (reference sequence). The CDR3 spells CASKWTRGQGYYGYTF. CDR3 DNA: TGTGCCAGCAAGTGGACGCGGGGACAGGGGTACTATGGCTACACCTTC.

The chain has TRBV5-6 and TRBJ1-2, with 9 bases fitting TRBD1. After removal of 4 bases from V and 3 bases from J, the junction contained 4 bases not matched to a gene. Per the germline V gene, CDR1 is SGHDT and CDR2 is YYEEEE. The CDR3 extends over 14 amino acids. The DNA for the CDR3 is TGTGCCAGCAGCGTGGGACAGGGCGACTATGGCTACACCTTC. Encoded protein: CASSVGQGDYGYTF.

CDR3 sequence: CASSLVGGPVSGNTIYF. The DNA for the CDR3 is TGTGCCAGCAGCTTAGTTGGGGGGCCAGTCTCTGGAAACACCATATATTTT. The gene calls are TRBV7-8 and TRBJ1-3; TRBD1 is a possible D gene (6 bases). Trimming took off 1 base at V and 0 bases at J, with 13 bases between the two ends. CDR1 SGHVS and CDR2 FQNEAQ come from the germline V gene. The CDR3 spans 17 residues.